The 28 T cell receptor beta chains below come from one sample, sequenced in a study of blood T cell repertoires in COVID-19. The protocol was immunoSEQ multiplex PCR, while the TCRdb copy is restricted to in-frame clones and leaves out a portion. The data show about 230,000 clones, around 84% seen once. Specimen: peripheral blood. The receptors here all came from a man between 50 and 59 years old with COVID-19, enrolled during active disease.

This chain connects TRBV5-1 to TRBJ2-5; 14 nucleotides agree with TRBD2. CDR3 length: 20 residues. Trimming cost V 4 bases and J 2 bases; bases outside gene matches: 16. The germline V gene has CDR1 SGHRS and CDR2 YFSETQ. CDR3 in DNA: TGCGCCAGCAGCCCTGGACTAGCGGGAGGAAGTTTTTCGACACAAGAGACCCAGTACTTC. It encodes CASSPGLAGGSFSTQETQYF.

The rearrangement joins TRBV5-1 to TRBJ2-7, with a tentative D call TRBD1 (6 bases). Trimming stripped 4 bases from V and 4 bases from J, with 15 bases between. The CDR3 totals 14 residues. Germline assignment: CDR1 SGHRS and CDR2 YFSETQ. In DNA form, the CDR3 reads TGCGCCAGCAGCCCACAGGGTTTTGCTTACGAGCAGTACTTC. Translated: CASSPQGFAYEQYF.

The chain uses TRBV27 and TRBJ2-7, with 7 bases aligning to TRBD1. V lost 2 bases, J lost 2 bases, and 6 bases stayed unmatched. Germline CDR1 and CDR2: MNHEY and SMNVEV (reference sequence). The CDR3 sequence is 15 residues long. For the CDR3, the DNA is TGTGCCAGCAGTTTAAATTGGCAGGGGGCCTACGAGCAGTACTTC. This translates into CASSLNWQGAYEQYF.

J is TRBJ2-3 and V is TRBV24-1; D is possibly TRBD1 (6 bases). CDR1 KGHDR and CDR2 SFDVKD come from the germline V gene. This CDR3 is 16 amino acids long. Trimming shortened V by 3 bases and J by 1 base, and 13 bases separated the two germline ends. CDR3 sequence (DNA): TGTGCCACCAGTGATGTCAGGGGATTTGGCACAGATACGCAGTATTTT. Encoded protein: CATSDVRGFGTDTQYF.

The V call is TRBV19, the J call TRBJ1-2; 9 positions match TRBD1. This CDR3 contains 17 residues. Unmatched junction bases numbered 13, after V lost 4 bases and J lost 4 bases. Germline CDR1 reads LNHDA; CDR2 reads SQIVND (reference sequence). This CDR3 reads CASSTPRDRAGGYGYTF. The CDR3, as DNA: TGTGCCAGTAGTACCCCCCGGGACAGGGCCGGGGGCTATGGCTACACCTTC.

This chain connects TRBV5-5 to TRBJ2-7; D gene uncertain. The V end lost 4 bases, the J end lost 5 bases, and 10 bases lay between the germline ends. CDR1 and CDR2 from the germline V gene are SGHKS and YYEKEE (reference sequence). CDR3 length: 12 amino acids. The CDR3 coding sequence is TGTGCCAGCAGCACTCAAACCCACGAGCAGTACTTC. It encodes CASSTQTHEQYF.

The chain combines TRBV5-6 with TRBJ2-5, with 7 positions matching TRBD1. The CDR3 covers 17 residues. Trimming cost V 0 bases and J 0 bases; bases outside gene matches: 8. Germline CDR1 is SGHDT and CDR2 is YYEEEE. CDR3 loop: CASSLVLDRANQETQYF. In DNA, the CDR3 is TGTGCCAGCAGCTTGGTTCTCGACAGGGCCAACCAAGAGACCCAGTACTTC.

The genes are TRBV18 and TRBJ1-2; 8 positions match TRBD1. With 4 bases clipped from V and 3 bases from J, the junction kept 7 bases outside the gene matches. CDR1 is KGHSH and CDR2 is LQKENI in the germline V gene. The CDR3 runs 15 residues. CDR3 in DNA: TGTGCCAGCTCACTACGGACAGGGACGGACTATGGCTACACCTTC. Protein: CASSLRTGTDYGYTF.

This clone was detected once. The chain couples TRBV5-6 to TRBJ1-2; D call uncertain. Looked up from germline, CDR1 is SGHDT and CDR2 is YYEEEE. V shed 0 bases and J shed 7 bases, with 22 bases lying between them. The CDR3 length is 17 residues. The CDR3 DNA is TGTGCCAGCAGCTTGGTGCTGGGCGGAGGGTTAGGCGGTGGCTACACCTTC. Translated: CASSLVLGGGLGGGYTF.

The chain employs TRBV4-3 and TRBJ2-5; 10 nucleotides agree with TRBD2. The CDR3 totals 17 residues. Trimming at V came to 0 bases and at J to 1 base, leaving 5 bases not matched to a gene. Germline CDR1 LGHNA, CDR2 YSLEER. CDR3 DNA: TGCGCCAGCAGCCAAGAGGACCTAGCGGGGGTCCAAGAGACCCAGTACTTC. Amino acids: CASSQEDLAGVQETQYF.

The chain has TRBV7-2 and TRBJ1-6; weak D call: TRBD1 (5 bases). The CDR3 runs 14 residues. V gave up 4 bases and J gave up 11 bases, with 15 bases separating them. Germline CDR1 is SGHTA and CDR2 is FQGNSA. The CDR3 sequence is CASSSGGLIPPLHF. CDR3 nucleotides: TGTGCCAGCAGCTCCGGGGGTTTGATTCCACCCCTCCACTTT.

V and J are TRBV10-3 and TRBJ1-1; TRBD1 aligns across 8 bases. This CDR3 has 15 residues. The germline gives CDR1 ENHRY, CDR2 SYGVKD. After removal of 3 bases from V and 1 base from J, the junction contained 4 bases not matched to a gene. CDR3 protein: CAISDKTGENTEAFF. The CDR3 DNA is TGTGCCATCAGTGACAAGACAGGGGAGAACACTGAAGCTTTCTTT.

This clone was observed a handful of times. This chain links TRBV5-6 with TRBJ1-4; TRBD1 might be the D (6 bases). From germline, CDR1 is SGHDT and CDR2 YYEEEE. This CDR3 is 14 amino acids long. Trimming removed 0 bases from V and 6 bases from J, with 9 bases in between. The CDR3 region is CASSLDRVDEKLFF. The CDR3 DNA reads TGTGCCAGCAGCTTGGACAGGGTGGATGAAAAACTGTTTTTT.

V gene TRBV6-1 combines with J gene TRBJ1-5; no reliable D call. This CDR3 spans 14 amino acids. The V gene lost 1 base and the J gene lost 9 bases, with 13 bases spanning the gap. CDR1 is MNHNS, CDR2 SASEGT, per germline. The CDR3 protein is CASSEGGAYWPQHF. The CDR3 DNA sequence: TGTGCCAGCAGTGAAGGGGGAGCTTACTGGCCCCAGCATTTT.

Here the CDR3 DNA reads TGTGCCAGCAGCTTGGAGGGCCCTAGGGATGGCAGGGCAAATCAGCCCCAGCATTTT. Encoded protein: CASSLEGPRDGRANQPQHF. The chain recombines TRBV5-8 with TRBJ1-5, with D possibly matching TRBD1 (5 bases). This CDR3 comprises 19 residues. V dropped 0 bases and J dropped 4 bases, with 23 bases sitting between them. CDR1 is SGHTS and CDR2 is YDEGEE in the germline V gene.

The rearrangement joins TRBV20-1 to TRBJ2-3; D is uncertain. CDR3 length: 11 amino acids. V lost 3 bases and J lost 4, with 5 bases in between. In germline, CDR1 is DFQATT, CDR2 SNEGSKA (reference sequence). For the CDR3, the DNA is TGCAGTGCTAGCAGCGCAGATACGCAGTATTTT. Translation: CSASSADTQYF.

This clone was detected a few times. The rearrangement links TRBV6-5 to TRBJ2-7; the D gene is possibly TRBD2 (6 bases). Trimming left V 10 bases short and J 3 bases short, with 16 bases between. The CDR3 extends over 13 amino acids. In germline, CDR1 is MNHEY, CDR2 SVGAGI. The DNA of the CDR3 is TGTGCCACCCAAAGGGCGGACTACTACGAGCAGTACTTC. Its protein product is CATQRADYYEQYF.

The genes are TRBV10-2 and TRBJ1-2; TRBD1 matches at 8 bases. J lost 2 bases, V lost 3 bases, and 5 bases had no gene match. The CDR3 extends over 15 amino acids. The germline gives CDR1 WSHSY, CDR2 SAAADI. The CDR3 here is CASSDWNRGNYGYTF. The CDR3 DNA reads TGCGCCAGCAGTGATTGGAACAGGGGGAACTATGGCTACACCTTC.

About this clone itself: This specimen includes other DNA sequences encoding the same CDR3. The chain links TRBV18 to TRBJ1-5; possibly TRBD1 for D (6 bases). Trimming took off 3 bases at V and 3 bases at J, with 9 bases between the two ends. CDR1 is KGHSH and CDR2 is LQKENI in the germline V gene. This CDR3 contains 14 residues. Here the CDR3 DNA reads TGTGCCAGCTCACCCGACAGGAACAATCAGCCCCAGCATTTT. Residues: CASSPDRNNQPQHF.

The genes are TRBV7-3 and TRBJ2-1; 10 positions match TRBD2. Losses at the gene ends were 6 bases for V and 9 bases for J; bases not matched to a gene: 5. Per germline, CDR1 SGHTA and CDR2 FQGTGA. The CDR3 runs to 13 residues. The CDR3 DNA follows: TGTGCCAGCAGGTCTAGCGGGAGCACTGAGCAGTTCTTC. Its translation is CASRSSGSTEQFF.

The CDR3 reads CASSLLGQFGGYTF. The CDR3 DNA reads TGTGCCAGCAGCTTATTAGGACAGTTCGGTGGCTACACCTTC. The V and J genes are TRBV7-3 and TRBJ1-2; tentatively, D is TRBD1 (6 bases). Trimming removed 2 bases at V and 7 bases at J, with 14 bases between. This CDR3 contains 14 residues. Germline V gene lookup returns CDR1 SGHTA and CDR2 FQGTGA.

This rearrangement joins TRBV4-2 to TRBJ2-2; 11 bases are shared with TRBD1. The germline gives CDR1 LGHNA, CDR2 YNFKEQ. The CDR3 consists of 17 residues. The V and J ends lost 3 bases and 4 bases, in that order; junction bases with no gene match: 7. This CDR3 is CASSQGTGTGGTGELFF. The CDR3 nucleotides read TGTGCCAGCAGCCAGGGAACCGGGACAGGGGGCACCGGGGAGCTGTTTTTT.

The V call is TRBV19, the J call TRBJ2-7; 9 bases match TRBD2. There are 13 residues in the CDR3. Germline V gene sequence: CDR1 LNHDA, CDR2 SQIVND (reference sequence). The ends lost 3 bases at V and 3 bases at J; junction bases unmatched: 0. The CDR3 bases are TGTGCCAGTAGTATTAGCGGGAGCTACGAGCAGTACTTC. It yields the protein CASSISGSYEQYF.

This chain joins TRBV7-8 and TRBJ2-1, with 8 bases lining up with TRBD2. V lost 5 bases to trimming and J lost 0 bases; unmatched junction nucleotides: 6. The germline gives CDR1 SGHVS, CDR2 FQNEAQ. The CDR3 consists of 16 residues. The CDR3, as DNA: TGTGCCAGCAGCCCCGCCGCGGGGGGCTCCTACAATGAGCAGTTCTTC. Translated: CASSPAAGGSYNEQFF.

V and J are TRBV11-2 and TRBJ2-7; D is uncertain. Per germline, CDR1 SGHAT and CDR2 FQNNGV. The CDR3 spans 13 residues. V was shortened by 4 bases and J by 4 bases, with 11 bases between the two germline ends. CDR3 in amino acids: CASSWAQGYEQYF. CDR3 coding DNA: TGTGCCAGCAGCTGGGCTCAAGGATACGAGCAGTACTTC. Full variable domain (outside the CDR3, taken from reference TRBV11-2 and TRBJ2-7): EAGVAQSPRYKIIEKRQSVAFWCNPISGHATLYWYQQILGQGPKLLIQFQNNGVVDDSQLPKDRFSAERLKGVDSTLKIQPAKLEDSAVYLCASSWAQGYEQYFGPGTRLTVT.

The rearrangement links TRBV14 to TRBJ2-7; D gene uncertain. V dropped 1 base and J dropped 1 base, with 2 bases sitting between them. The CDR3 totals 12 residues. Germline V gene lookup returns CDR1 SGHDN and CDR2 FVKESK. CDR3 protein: CASSQVSYEQYF. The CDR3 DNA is TGTGCCAGCAGCCAAGTATCCTACGAGCAGTACTTC. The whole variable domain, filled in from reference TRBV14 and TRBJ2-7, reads EAGVTQFPSHSVIEKGQTVTLRCDPISGHDNLYWYRRVMGKEIKFLLHFVKESKQDESGMPNNRFLAERTGGTYSTLKVQPAELEDSGVYFCASSQVSYEQYFGPGTRLTVT.

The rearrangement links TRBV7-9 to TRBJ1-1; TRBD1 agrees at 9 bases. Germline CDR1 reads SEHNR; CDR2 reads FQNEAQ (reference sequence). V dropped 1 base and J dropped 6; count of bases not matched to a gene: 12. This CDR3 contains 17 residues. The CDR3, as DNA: TGTGCCAGCAGCTTAGGGGGGACAGGGCAGGGAAGGGCTGAAGCTTTCTTT. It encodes CASSLGGTGQGRAEAFF.

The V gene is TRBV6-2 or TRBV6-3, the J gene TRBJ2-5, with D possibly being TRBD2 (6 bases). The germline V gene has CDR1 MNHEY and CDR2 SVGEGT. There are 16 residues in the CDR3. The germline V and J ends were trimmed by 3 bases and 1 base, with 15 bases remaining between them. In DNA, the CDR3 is TGTGCCAGCAGTTATACGCCGACTAGGGGCCAAGAGACCCAGTACTTC. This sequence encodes CASSYTPTRGQETQYF.